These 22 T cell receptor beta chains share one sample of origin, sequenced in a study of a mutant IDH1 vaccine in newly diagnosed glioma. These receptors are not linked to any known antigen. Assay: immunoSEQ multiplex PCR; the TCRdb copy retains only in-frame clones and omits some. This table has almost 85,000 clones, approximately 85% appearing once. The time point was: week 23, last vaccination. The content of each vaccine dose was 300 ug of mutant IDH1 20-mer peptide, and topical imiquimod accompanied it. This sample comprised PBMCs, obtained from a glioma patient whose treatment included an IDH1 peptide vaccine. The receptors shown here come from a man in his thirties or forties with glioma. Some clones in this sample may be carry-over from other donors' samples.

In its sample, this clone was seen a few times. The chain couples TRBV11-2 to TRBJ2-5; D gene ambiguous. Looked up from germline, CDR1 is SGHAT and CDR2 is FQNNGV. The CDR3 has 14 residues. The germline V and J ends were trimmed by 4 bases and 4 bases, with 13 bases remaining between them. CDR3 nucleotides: TGTGCCAGCAGCTACGGACGGACCGGAGAGACCCAGTACTTC. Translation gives CASSYGRTGETQYF.

CDR3 DNA: TGTGCCAGCAGCGTAGGACTAGCCGGATACAATGAGCAGTTCTTC. It codes for CASSVGLAGYNEQFF. The chain has TRBV9 and TRBJ2-1; 7 bases agree with TRBD2. Germline lookup yields CDR1 SGDLS and CDR2 YYNGEE. V trimming: 0 bases; J trimming: 4 bases; junction bases outside the gene matches: 4. The CDR3 contains 15 residues.

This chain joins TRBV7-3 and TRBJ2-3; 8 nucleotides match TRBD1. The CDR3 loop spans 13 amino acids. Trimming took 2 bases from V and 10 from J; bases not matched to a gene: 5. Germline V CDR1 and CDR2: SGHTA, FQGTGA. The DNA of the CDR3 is TGTGCCAGCAGCTTAGTGCAGGGACAGGCGCAGTATTTT. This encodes CASSLVQGQAQYF.

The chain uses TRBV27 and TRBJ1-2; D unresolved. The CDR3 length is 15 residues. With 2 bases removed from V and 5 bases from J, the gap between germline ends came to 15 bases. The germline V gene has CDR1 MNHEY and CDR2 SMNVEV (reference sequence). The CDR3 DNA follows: TGTGCCAGCAGTTTAAGAAGGGAGGGAAGGTATGGCTACACCTTC. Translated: CASSLRREGRYGYTF.

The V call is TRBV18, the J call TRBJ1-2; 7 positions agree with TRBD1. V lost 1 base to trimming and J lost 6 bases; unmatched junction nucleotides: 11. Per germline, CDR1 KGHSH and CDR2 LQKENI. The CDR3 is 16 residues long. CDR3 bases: TGTGCCAGCTCACCACGTTCGACAGGGATTAGGGATGGCTACACCTTC. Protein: CASSPRSTGIRDGYTF. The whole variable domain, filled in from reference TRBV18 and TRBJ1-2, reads NAGVMQNPRHLVRRRGQEARLRCSPMKGHSHVYWYRQLPEEGLKFMVYLQKENIIDESGMPKERFSAEFPKEGPSILRIQQVVRGDSAAYFCASSPRSTGIRDGYTFGSGTRLTVV.

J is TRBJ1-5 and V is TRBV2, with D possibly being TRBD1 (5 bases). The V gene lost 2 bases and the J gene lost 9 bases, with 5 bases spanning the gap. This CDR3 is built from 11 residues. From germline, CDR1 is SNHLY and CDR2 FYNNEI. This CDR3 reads CASSERGPQHF. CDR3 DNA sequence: TGTGCCAGCAGTGAAAGGGGGCCCCAGCATTTT. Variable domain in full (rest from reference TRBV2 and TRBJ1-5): EPEVTQTPSHQVTQMGQEVILRCVPISNHLYFYWYRQILGQKVEFLVSFYNNEISEKSEIFDDQFSVERPDGSNFTLKIRSTKLEDSAMYFCASSERGPQHFGDGTRLSIL.

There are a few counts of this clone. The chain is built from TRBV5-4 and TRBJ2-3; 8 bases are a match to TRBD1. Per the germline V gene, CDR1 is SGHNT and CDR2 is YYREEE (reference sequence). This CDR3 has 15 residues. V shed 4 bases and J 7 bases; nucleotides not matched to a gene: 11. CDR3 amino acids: CASSLPGQALNTQYF. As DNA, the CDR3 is TGTGCCAGCAGCCTCCCGGGACAGGCGCTGAATACGCAGTATTTT. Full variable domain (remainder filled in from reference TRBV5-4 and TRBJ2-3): ETGVTQSPTHLIKTRGQQVTLRCSSQSGHNTVSWYQQALGQGPQFIFQYYREEENGRGNFPPRFSGLQFPNYSSELNVNALELDDSALYLCASSLPGQALNTQYFGPGTRLTVL.

The CDR3 here is CASSARPAEAFF. In nucleotides, the CDR3 is TGTGCCAGCAGCGCTCGACCCGCTGAAGCTTTCTTT. This chain links TRBV5-4 with TRBJ1-1; D unclear. The CDR3 runs to 12 residues. The germline V gene has CDR1 SGHNT and CDR2 YYREEE (reference sequence). Trimming took off 4 bases at V and 6 bases at J, with 10 bases between the two ends.

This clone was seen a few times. The CDR3 sequence is CAISAGQVPGEQYF. Written as DNA, the CDR3 is TGTGCCATCAGTGCGGGACAAGTCCCGGGGGAGCAGTACTTC. The gene calls are TRBV10-3 and TRBJ2-7; possibly TRBD1 for D (6 bases). The V end lost 4 bases, the J end lost 7 bases, and 17 bases lay between the germline ends. Germline CDR1 ENHRY, CDR2 SYGVKD. The CDR3 is 14 residues long.

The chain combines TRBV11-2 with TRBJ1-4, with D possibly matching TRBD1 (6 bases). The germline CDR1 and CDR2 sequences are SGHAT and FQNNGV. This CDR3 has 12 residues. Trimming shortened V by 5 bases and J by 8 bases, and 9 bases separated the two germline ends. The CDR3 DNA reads TGTGCCAGCAGCCGGGGGGGCGAAAAACTGTTTTTT. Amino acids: CASSRGGEKLFF.

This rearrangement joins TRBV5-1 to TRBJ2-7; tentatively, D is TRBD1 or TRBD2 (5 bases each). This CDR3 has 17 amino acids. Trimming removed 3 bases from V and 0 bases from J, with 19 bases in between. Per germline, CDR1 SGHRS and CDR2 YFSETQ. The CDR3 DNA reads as TGCGCCAGCAGCTGGAGAACCGGGACGGTAAGCTCCTACGAGCAGTACTTC. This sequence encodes CASSWRTGTVSSYEQYF.

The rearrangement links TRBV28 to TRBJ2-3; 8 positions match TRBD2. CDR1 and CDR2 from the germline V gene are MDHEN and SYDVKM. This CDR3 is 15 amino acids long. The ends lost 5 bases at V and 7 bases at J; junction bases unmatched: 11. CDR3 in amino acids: CASSEWASGLYTQYF. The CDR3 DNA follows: TGTGCCAGCAGTGAATGGGCTAGCGGGTTATATACGCAGTATTTT.

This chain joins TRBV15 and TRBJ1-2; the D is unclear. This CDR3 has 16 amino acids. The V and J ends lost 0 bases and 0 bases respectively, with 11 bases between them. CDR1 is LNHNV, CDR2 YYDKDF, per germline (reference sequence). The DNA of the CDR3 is TGTGCCACCAGCAGAGAGCCATTGTCCCCTAACTATGGCTACACCTTC. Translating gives CATSREPLSPNYGYTF.

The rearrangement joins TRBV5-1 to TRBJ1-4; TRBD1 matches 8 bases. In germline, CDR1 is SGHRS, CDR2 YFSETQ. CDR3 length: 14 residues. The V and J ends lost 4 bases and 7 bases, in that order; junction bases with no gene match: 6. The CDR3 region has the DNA TGCGCCAGCAGCGAGACAGGGGTGGGTGAAAAACTGTTTTTT. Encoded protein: CASSETGVGEKLFF.

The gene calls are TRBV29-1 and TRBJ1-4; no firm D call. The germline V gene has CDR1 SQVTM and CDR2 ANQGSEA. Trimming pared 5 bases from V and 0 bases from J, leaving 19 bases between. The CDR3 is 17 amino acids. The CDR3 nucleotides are TGCAGCGTTTCTAATTTCGGGCCCCCATCAACTAATGAAAAACTGTTTTTT. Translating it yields CSVSNFGPPSTNEKLFF.

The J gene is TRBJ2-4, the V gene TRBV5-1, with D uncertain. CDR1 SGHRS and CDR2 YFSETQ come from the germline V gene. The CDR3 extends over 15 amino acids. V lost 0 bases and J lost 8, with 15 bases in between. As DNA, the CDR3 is TGCGCCAGCAGCTTGGAGGCCGGCACGGTGTACATTCAGTACTTC. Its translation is CASSLEAGTVYIQYF.

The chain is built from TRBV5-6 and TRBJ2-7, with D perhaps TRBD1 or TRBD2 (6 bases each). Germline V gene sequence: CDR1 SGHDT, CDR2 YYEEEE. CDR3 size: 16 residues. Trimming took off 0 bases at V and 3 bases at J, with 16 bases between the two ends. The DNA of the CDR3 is TGTGCCAGCAGCTTGGCCGGGGGCCAGGGGATCTACGAGCAGTACTTC. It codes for CASSLAGGQGIYEQYF.

The CDR3 coding sequence is TGTGCCAGCAGCTCCGGACTAGCGGGAGGTGGAGAGACCCAGTACTTC. This encodes CASSSGLAGGGETQYF. V gene TRBV5-4 combines with J gene TRBJ2-5; 14 nucleotides align to TRBD2. The CDR3 consists of 16 residues. Germline lookup yields CDR1 SGHNT and CDR2 YYREEE (reference sequence). Trimming removed 3 bases from V and 4 bases from J; junction bases left unmatched: 5. Together with reference TRBV5-4 and TRBJ2-5, the CDR3 gives the full variable domain: ETGVTQSPTHLIKTRGQQVTLRCSSQSGHNTVSWYQQALGQGPQFIFQYYREEENGRGNFPPRFSGLQFPNYSSELNVNALELDDSALYLCASSSGLAGGGETQYFGPGTRLLVL.

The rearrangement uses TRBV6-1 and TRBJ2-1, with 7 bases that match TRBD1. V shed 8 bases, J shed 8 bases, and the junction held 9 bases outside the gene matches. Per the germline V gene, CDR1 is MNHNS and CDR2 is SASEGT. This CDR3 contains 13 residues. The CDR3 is CASGQEGGYEQFF. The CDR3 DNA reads TGTGCCAGCGGACAGGAAGGTGGATATGAGCAGTTCTTC.

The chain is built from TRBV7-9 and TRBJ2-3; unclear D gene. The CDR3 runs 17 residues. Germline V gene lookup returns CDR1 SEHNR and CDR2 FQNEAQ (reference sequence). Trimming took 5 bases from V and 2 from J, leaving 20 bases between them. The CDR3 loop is CASSPIIMAVYTDTQYF. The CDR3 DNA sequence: TGTGCCAGCAGCCCGATAATCATGGCGGTATACACAGATACGCAGTATTTT.

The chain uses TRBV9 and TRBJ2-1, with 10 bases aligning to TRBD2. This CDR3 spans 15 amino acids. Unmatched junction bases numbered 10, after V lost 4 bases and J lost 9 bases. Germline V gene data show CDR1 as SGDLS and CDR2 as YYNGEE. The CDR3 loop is CASSPSGGAGGEQFF. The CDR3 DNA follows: TGTGCCAGCAGCCCCAGCGGGGGGGCCGGAGGTGAGCAGTTCTTC.

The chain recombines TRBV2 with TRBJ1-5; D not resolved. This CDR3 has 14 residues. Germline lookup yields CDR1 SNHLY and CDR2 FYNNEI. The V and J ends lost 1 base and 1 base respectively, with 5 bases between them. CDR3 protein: CASSEGRSNQPQHF. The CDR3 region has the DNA TGTGCCAGCAGTGAAGGCAGAAGCAATCAGCCCCAGCATTTT.